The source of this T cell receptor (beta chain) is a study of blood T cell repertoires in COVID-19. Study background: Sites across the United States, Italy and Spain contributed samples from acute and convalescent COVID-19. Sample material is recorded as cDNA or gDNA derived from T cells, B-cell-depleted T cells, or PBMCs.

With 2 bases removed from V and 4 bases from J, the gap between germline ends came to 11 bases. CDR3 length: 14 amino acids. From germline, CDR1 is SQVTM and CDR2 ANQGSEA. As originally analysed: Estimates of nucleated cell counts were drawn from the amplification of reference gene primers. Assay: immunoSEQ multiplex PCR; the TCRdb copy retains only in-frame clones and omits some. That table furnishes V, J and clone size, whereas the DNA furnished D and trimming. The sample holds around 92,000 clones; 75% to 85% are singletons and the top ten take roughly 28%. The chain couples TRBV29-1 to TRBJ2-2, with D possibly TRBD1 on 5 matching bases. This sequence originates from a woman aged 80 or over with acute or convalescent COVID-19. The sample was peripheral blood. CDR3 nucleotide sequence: TGCAGCGTTGAACAGCAGGGTGGCACCGGGGAGCTGTTTTTT. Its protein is CSVEQQGGTGELFF.